A selection of T cell receptor beta chains follows, all from one sample in a study of blood T cell repertoires in COVID-19. The assay was immunoSEQ multiplex PCR, and TCRdb's table has in-frame clones only and misses some. The sample yields just over 45,000 clones, around 87% seen once. Sequencing was carried out using peripheral blood. The receptors originated from a human donor in a cohort sampled during active COVID-19. Both conserved end residues are part of each CDR3. The order of the fields is D gene, clone size, V gene, CDR3 protein. D genes are given only for firm matches. Some rows mark clone size as missing; the rest say once, few, many or name a class of expanded clone.

NA,NA,TRBV6-1,CASSDHLTIQETQYF
NA,NA,TRBV14,CASSQVAVDSPLHF
NA,NA,TRBV30,CAWSSETAFSPLHF
NA,NA,TRBV5-4,CASSSAGGRDPEAFF
NA,NA,TRBV24-1,CATSDFGRRSSYNEQFF
NA,NA,TRBV12-3/TRBV12-4,CASSRGNRGTQYF
TRBD2,few,TRBV19,CASRGGLSYEQYF
TRBD1,NA,TRBV5-1,CASSQGTGWETQYF
TRBD2,NA,TRBV7-9,CASSPSVRGLAGGANEQFF
TRBD2,NA,TRBV19,CASSIRLAGGPGNEQFF
NA,NA,TRBV19,CASSIAAAGPETQYF
NA,NA,TRBV5-6,CASSLSSLPNYGYTF
TRBD1,once,TRBV11-2,CASSPGTGSYEQYF
NA,NA,TRBV29-1,CSVEGQTDTQYF
NA,once,TRBV12-3/TRBV12-4,CASSYSGELFF
NA,NA,TRBV9,CASSVATRGVGTGELFF
NA,NA,TRBV4-2,CASSQDFPGYSYEQYF
NA,NA,TRBV19,CASRRLPYGYTF
TRBD1,NA,TRBV6-5,CASSYRDRGGYTF
TRBD2,NA,TRBV28,CASSPRGGSPKSGELFF
TRBD1,NA,TRBV7-9,CASSSGTGVDNEQFF
NA,NA,TRBV7-8,CASSLVKATGDGYTF
TRBD1,NA,TRBV19,CASSTTGGEDEQFF
NA,few,TRBV2,CASSEDFYSGNTIYF
NA,few,TRBV14,CASSQESRGSYEQYF
NA,NA,TRBV4-2,CASSQELADTQYF
NA,NA,TRBV6-5,CASRQGFGTDTQYF
TRBD1,NA,TRBV25-1,CASSEVDRNPDSGNTIYF
NA,NA,TRBV27,CASGLPILPGLRSYEQYF
TRBD1,few,TRBV27,CASSPLPTGGNQPQHF
NA,once,TRBV3-1/TRBV3-2,CASSQVGQGSGELFF
NA,once,TRBV28,CASSPMGANEKLFF
NA,few,TRBV4-1,CASSQSVSQPQHF
TRBD2,NA,TRBV7-6,CASSRSGREYNEQFF
TRBD2,NA,TRBV28,CASSSGLAVGQETQYF
TRBD2,NA,TRBV28,CASSTGGGLVEQYF
TRBD2,NA,TRBV11-2,CASSLSGRTYEQYF
TRBD2,NA,TRBV5-1,CASSDGLAGFYNEQFF
TRBD1,NA,TRBV5-1,CASSLRQGDNSPLHF
NA,NA,TRBV28,CASSFQGPYGYTF
TRBD1,NA,TRBV7-9,CASSSDRGFYEQYF
TRBD2,few,TRBV10-3,CAISGGTSGIYNEQFF
TRBD1,NA,TRBV4-1,CASSQSNRAGQAAGTQYF
NA,NA,TRBV19,CASSSGRINSPLHF
NA,NA,TRBV12-3/TRBV12-4,CASSLGLEQFF